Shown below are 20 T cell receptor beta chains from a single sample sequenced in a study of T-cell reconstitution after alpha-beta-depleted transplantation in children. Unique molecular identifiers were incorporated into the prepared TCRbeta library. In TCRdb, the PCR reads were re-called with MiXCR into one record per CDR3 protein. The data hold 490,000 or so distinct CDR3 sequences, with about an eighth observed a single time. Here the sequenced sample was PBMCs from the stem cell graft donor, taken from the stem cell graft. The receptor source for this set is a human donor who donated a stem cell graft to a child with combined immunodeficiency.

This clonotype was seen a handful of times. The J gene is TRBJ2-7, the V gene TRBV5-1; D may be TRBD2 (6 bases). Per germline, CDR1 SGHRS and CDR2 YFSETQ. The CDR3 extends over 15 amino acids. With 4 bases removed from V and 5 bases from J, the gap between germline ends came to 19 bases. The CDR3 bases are TGCGCCAGCAGCCCCCTAGGACTATCCTCGGACGAGCAGTACTTC. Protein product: CASSPLGLSSDEQYF. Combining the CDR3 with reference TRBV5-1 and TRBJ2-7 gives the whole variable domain KAGVTQTPRYLIKTRGQQVTLSCSPISGHRSVSWYQQTPGQGLQFLFEYFSETQRNKGNFPGRFSGRQFSNSRSEMNVSTLELGDSALYLCASSPLGLSSDEQYFGPGTRLTVT.

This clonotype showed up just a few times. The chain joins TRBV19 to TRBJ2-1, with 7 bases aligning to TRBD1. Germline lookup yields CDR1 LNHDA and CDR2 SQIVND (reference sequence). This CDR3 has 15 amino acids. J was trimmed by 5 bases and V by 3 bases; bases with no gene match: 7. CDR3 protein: CASSIWDRSHNEQFF. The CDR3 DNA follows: TGTGCCAGTAGTATTTGGGACAGATCCCACAATGAGCAGTTCTTC.

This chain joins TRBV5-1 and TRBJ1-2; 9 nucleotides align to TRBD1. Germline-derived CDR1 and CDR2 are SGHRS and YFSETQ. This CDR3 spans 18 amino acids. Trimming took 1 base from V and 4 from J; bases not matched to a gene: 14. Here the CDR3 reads CASSLSGQGEVRSYGYTF. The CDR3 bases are TGCGCCAGCAGCTTGTCGGGACAGGGAGAAGTTCGAAGCTATGGCTACACCTTC.

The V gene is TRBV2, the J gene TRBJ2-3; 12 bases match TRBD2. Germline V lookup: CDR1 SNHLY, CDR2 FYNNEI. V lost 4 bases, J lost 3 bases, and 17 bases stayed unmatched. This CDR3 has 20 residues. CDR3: CASSAQGWRLAGVSTDTQYF. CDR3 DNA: TGTGCCAGCAGTGCTCAAGGATGGAGACTAGCGGGAGTATCAACAGATACGCAGTATTTT.

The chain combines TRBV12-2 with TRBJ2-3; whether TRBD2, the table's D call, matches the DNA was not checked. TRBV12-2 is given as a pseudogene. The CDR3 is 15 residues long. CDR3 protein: CASRFLRRETDTQYF. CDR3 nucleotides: TGTGCAAGTCGCTTCCTTCGGCGGGAGACAGATACGCAGTATTTT.

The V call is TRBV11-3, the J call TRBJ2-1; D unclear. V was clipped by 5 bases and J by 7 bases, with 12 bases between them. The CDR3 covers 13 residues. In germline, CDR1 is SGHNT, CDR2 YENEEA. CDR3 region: CASSRASRNEQFF. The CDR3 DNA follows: TGTGCCAGCAGCCGGGCCTCAAGGAATGAGCAGTTCTTC. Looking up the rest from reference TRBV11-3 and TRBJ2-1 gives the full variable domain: EAGVVQSPRYKIIEKKQPVAFWCNPISGHNTLYWYLQNLGQGPELLIRYENEEAVDDSQLPKDRFSAERLKGVDSTLKIQPAELGDSAVYLCASSRASRNEQFFGPGTRLTVL.

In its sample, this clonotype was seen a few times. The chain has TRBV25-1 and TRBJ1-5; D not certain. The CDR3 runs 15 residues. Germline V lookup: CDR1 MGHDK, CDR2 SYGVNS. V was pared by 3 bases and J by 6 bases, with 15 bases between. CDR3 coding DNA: TGTGCCAGCAGTGAGGGCAGCACGAAGAGTCAGCCCCAGCATTTT. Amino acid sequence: CASSEGSTKSQPQHF.

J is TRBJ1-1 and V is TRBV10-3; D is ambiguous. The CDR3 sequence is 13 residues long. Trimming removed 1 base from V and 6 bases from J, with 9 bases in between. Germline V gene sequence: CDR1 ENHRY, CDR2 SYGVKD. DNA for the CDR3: TGTGCCATCAGTGAGTATGGTGCGGCTGAAGCTTTCTTT. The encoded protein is CAISEYGAAEAFF.

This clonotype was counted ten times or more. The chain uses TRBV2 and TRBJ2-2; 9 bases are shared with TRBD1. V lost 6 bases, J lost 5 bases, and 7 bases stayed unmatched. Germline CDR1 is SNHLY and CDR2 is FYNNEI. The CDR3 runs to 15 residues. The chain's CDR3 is CASRMGQGRTGELFF. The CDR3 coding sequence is TGTGCCAGCAGAATGGGACAGGGAAGGACCGGGGAGCTGTTTTTT. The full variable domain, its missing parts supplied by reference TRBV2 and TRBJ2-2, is EPEVTQTPSHQVTQMGQEVILRCVPISNHLYFYWYRQILGQKVEFLVSFYNNEISEKSEIFDDQFSVERPDGSNFTLKIRSTKLEDSAMYFCASRMGQGRTGELFFGEGSRLTVL.

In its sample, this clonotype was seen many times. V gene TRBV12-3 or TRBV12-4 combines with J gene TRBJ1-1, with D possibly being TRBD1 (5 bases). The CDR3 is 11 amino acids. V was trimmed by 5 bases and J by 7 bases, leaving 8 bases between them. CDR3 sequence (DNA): TGTGCCAGCAGTCCGGGGGTTGAAGCTTTCTTT. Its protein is CASSPGVEAFF.

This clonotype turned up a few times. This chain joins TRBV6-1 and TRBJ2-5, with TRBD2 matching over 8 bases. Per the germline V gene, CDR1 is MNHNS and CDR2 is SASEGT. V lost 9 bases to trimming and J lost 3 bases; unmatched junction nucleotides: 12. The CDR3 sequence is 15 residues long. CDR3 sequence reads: CASSPGGSFKETQYF. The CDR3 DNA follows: TGTGCCAGTTCCCCGGGGGGGTCTTTTAAAGAGACCCAGTACTTC.

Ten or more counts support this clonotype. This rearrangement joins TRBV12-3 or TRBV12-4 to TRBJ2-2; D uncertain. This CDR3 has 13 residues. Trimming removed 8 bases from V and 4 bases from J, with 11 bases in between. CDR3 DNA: TGTGCCAGCGCCCAGGACGGCACCGGGGAGCTGTTTTTT. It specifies CASAQDGTGELFF.

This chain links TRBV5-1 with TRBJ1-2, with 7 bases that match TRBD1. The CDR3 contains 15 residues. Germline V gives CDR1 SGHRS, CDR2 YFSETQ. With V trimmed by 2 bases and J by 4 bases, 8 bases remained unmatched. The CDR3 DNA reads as TGCGCCAGCAGCTTAGAAGGGGGCAGTCCCTATGGCTACACCTTC. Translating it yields CASSLEGGSPYGYTF.

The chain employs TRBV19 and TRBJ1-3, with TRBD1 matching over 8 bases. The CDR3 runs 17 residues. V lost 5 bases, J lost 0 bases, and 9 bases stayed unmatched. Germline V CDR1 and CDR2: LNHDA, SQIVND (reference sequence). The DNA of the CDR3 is TGTGCCAGTAGTGTATTGACAGGGGACACCTCTGGAAACACCATATATTTT. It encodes CASSVLTGDTSGNTIYF.

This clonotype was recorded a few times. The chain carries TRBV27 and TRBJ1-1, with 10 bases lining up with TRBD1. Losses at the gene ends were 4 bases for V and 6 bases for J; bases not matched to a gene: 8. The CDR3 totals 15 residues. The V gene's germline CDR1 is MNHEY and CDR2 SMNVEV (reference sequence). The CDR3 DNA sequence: TGTGCCAGCAGTTCATGGACAGGGGGGATCGCTGAAGCTTTCTTT. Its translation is CASSSWTGGIAEAFF.

The CDR3 loop is CASSRDTVRGREPQHF. In nucleotides, the CDR3 is TGTGCCAGCTCACGTGATACCGTCCGGGGTAGGGAGCCCCAGCATTTT. This chain connects TRBV18 to TRBJ1-5; D ambiguous. Germline V lookup: CDR1 KGHSH, CDR2 LQKENI. The length of the CDR3 is 16 residues. Trimming took off 4 bases at V and 8 bases at J, with 21 bases between the two ends.

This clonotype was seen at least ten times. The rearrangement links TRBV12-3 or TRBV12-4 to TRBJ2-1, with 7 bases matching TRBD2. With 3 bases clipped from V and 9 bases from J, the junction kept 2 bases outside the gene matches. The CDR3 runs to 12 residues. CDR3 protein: CASSFTSAEQFF. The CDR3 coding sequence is TGTGCCAGCAGTTTTACTAGCGCTGAGCAGTTCTTC.

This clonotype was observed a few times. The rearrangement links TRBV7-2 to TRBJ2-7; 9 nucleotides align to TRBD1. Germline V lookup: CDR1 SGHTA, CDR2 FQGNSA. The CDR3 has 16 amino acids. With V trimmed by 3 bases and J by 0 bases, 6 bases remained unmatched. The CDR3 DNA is TGTGCCAGCAGCTTGGCCGGGACAGGGCGCTCCTACGAGCAGTACTTC. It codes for CASSLAGTGRSYEQYF.

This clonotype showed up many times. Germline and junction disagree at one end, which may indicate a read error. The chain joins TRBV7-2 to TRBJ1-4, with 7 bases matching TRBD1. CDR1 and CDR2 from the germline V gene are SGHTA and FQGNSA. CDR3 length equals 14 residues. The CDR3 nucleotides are TGTGCCAGCAGGTTAGGGGGCGCGGATGAAAAACTGTTTTTT. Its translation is CASRLGGADEKLFF.

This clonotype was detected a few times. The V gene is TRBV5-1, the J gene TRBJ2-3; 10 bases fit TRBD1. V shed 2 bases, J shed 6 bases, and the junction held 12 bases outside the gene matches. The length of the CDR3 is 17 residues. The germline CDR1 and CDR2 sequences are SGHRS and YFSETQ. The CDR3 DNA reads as TGCGCCAGCAGCTTTGGACAGGGGGTTCCCTCTTCGGATACGCAGTATTTT. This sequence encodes CASSFGQGVPSSDTQYF.